This entry describes one TCR beta chain. The target of this receptor is not known. Base qualities are not at hand, and no much larger clone is one base apart. The data derive from a study of cytomegalovirus exposure and HLA in healthy donors (dated by TCRdb to 2015 to 2018). Study-wide context: An earlier analysis of roughly 610 of the donors reported under 300 Gb of sequence data and around 110 million unique TCR beta sequences obtained from around 190 million T cells. An early release that covered some 630 HLA-typed donors contained approximately 300 gigabases of sequencing data and 75 million to 100 million unique TCR sequences. Among the approximately 430 genotyped donors, under 90% belonged to the genetic ancestry cluster associated with self-reported Caucasian donors. The study aimed to test whether cataloging public T cell receptors could reveal signatures of past pathogen exposure. The T cell repertoires of 700 or so subjects were profiled by immunosequencing and related to cytomegalovirus serostatus. A separate validation cohort of about 110 different subjects was used in addition to the roughly 720-subject first cohort. The study combined high-throughput TCR immunosequencing, statistical association of individual TCRs with disease status, and machine learning to predict cytomegalovirus infection status. A later analysis re-analyzed previously published TCR beta repertoires from approximately 670 donors and added high-resolution HLA genotyping to study TCR occurrence patterns. Rather than drawing on any new phenotypic data, the later analysis identified candidate immune exposures from TCR beta sequences and the way those sequences occurred across donors. An earlier analysis of some 600 of the donors applied high-throughput TCR beta sequencing to assess whether each TCR beta V gene segment acted as functional or pseudogenic. Donor age, sex, ethnicity and CMV serostatus were compiled together with the repertoire data. A later genetic analysis took genome-wide SNP genotypes for about 55% of the 666 donors and used that subset as a discovery cohort. Every repertoire in the discovery cohort had been generated on one and the same sequencing platform. Class I and class II HLA loci were covered by the typing at four-digit resolution. The number of donors typed differed by locus, with roughly 629-640 for A, B, C, DRB1 and DQB1, about 500 for DQA1, 606 for DPA1, and some 450 for DPB1. Because of strong linkage in the cohort, 4 to 6 DR-DQ haplotypes were treated as single units for association and clustering. Among around 400 genotyped donors of the cohort, an average of around 240,000 unique TCR beta nucleotide sequences was sequenced per donor, of which 15% to 20% were non-productive.

The cohort was made up of 666 healthy bone marrow donors. At the time of sampling, all cohort members were nominally healthy, though unrecorded immune exposures were likely present. The donor tested CMV seropositive, placing the donor among the 289 seropositive members of the cohort. A peripheral blood sample was provided by each donor, and peripheral blood mononuclear cells were used for TCR beta sequencing. Genomic DNA was extracted from the blood cell samples with the Qiagen DNeasy Blood Extraction Kit. What the authors observed across the whole study: Most TCR sequences were seen in very few donors, while some public TCRs were found in many individuals. In a later analysis, several top co-occurrence clusters were reported to appear linked to parvovirus B19, influenza, CMV and Epstein-Barr virus. Some IMGT-functional V segments, including TRBV6-2 and TRBV6-3, could not be told apart with the 87-base-pair reads, so those segments were excluded. A further reported finding was that TCR beta sequences accurately predicted the HLA-A and HLA-B alleles for most subjects in the first cohort. A later analysis found that HLA-associated TCR beta chains were more clonally expanded and had lower generation probabilities than equally common non-associated chains. Linkage disequilibrium might explain the correlated functional status among segregating V segments, but an unknown experimental factor could not be excluded. According to a later analysis, most CMV-associated TCR beta chains appeared to be HLA-restricted, and the HLA associations seemed to be driven largely by CMV exposure. The sequencing pipeline was judged likely to have produced a cluster of highly shared sequence variants as a technical artifact. When HLA alleles, especially DR and DQ, strongly co-occurred, attributing TCR associations to individual alleles was difficult. Presence/absence analyses assumed roughly uniform sequencing depth across donors, an assumption that may not hold. At a false discovery rate of 0.05, a later analysis linked approximately 18,000 TCR beta sequences to specific HLA alleles. In vitro tests confirmed that a few of the cytomegalovirus-associated TCR beta chains recognize cytomegalovirus antigens. This cohort had only TCR beta chains sequenced, and the lack of alpha or paired-chain data limited which features could be detected. The study listed 150 to 200 TCR beta chains as associated with cytomegalovirus. A later genetic analysis associated a missense DCLRE1C variant with V-gene and J-gene trimming of TCR beta chains, and an independent cohort replicated the association. In an earlier analysis of more than 500 of the donors, most TCR beta V segments appeared in productive rearrangements about 87% or about 30% of the time, broadly matching IMGT annotations. The only immune exposure information available for the cohort was CMV serostatus. In a later genetic analysis, fewer N-insertions in productive TCRs were reported among donors in an Asian-associated ancestry cluster than the approximately 710-donor mean. It was suggested by the authors that the approach could potentially be generalized to other disease states and immunological phenotypes. HLA typing was unavailable for some donors at each locus, so association tests used only the typed subset. The classifier was reported to diagnose cytomegalovirus status with high specificity and sensitivity in both the original cohort and the validation cohort. A later analysis found that TCR association rates varied across HLA loci, with DRB1 alleles showing the most associated TCRs and HLA-C alleles the fewest. Because counts were too low, 15 to 20 rarely observed V segments, including chromosome 9 orphons, were left out of the earlier analysis of approximately 500 of the donors.

Relative to germline, V is 0 bases shorter and J is 5 bases shorter, with 8 bases between their ends. There are 14 amino acids in the CDR3, from cysteine to phenylalanine inclusive. The CDR3 DNA has 42 bases and is translated from base 1. In the germline V gene, CDR1 corresponds to MNHEY and CDR2 to SVGAGI. The method was the immunoSEQ multiplex PCR assay. For the multiplex PCR, a mixture combining 60 forward primers for TCR Vbeta segments and 13 reverse primers for TCR Jbeta segments was used. The CDR3 region of rearranged TCR beta genes was amplified from genomic DNA by a multiplex PCR assay. The Illumina HiSeq System was used to sequence the amplified TCR beta libraries as 87-base-pair reads. The paper's data handling went like this. A later analysis tallied roughly 76 million unique TCR beta chains across the 640 or so repertoires, and approximately 12 million of those chains were shared by two or more donors. Raw reads were error-corrected and collapsed into unique sequences with a nearest-neighbor algorithm that merged closely related sequences to remove PCR and sequencing errors. V, D and J gene segments were assigned by aligning CDR3 sequences to IMGT reference sequences. Each retained sequence needed at least a six-nucleotide match to both a V gene segment and a J gene segment. A rearrangement counted as productive if the CDR3 had no stop codons and remained in frame with V and J, and every other rearrangement counted as non-productive. CDR3 was defined according to IMGT convention as the region running from the second conserved V-encoded cysteine to the conserved J-encoded phenylalanine. The earlier analysis of a few hundred of the donors excluded sequences that lacked an unambiguous match to a single V gene segment. An earlier analysis of approximately 590 of the donors called V segments functional above 56.7% productive rearrangements and segregating when the between-donor standard deviation exceeded 5%. A statistical classification framework was developed to diagnose cytomegalovirus status using the catalog of TCR beta chain sequences. In a later analysis, V and J genes were assigned by comparing TCR nucleotide sequences against IMGT/GENE-DB human TR gene sequences. Using the TCRdist pipeline, a later analysis assigned CDR3 sequences along with most-parsimonious VDJ recombination scenarios. In a later analysis, each TCR beta chain was defined by its CDR3 amino acid sequence together with its V-gene family, and reads lacking a unique V-gene family were excluded. To address suspected cross-contamination and a sequencing artifact, a later analysis removed a few hundred highly shared, low-generation-probability nucleotide sequences. In a later analysis, a clonal expansion index was calculated for each public chain from normalized within-repertoire ranks of inferred template counts. In a later analysis, generation probabilities were computed with a VDJ recombination model fitted to out-of-frame rearrangements, and the resulting probabilities were checked against IGoR. A later analysis scored TCR-TCR, TCR-HLA and TCR-CMV co-occurrence with hypergeometric tests, applying a repertoire-size bias correction to TCR pairs. In a later analysis, false discovery rates were estimated by permuting HLA or CMV assignments 20 times. A later analysis grouped co-occurring TCRs with DBSCAN, adding TCRdist sequence similarity when clustering within HLA-allele-positive subsets. For co-occurrence clustering, repertoires with fewer than 30,000 or more than 120,000 public chains were excluded, along with 5 or 6 repertoires with anomalous nucleotide sharing. TCRdb retrieved this table from immuneACCESS and kept in-frame rearrangements only. Not all clones are present; in checked studies, unresolved V genes account for under half, and no reason is known for the remainder. The DNA was the basis for D and trimming; V, J and clone size are from that table. This sample is represented by approximately 99,000 clones; 65% to 85% of them were singletons. The ten most abundant clones make up about 5.5% of the sample.

The sample comprised PBMCs. Recombination connected TRBV6-5 to TRBJ2-1, and possibly TRBD2, on 6 matching bases. This TCR derives from a man in his forties in good health and CMV-seropositive. The CDR3 protein sequence reads: CASSYSRTNNEQFF. The nucleotide sequence is given as TGTGCCAGCAGTTACTCCCGGACTAACAATGAGCAGTTCTTC.